This section outlines one TCR beta chain sequence together with its context. Its cognate antigen has yet to be identified. Per-base qualities were not stored, and no clone one base away is much larger. This sample was taken from a study of OX40 agonist ivuxolimab in advanced cancers. A note on the overall study: Ivuxolimab was an agonistic, fully human IgG2 monoclonal antibody directed against OX40 (CD134), a costimulatory receptor. Intravenous ivuxolimab was administered to patients every 2 weeks at six dose levels: 0.01, 0.1, 0.3, 1.5, 3 and 10 mg/kg. Of the 50 to 55 patients in dose escalation, some 20 had hepatocellular carcinoma, approximately 15 had melanoma, 9 had renal cell carcinoma and 9 had head and neck cancer. In the dose-escalation cohort, around 80% of patients were male, and the mean age was around 60 years with a range of roughly 20 to 79. Prior anti-PD-1, anti-PD-L1 or anti-CTLA-4 therapy was permitted, and checkpoint inhibitors had been received by about 36% of dose-escalation patients. Partial responses were achieved by three dose-escalation patients, of whom one had hepatocellular carcinoma and two had cutaneous melanoma. The purpose of peripheral TCRbeta sequencing was to test whether ivuxolimab changed TCR sequence diversity and led to clonal T-cell expansion. The paper describes the monotherapy dose-escalation part (N = 52 patients) of the phase I trial of ivuxolimab.

Between the V and J ends, shortened by 1 base and 5 bases respectively, the junction contains 9 bases. Including cysteine and phenylalanine, the CDR3 has 14 amino acids. Of all the DNA, just the CDR3 is kept, 42 bases in frame from base 1. The germline V gene specifies KGHSH as CDR1 and LQKENI as CDR2. To sequence the TCRbeta CDR3 region, genomic DNA was isolated from the sorted cells. TCRbeta CDR3 regions were sequenced using the immunoSEQ Assay. TCRdb stores this immuneACCESS table with in-frame sequences only. Part of the clones is absent; in the studies checked, under half of the shortfall reflects unresolved V genes, and no reason is known for the rest. This sample lists tens of thousands of clones; about 82% were detected once. The ten largest clones take up 6.5% of the sample. What the authors observed across the whole study: The antigen specificity of the clonally expanded peripheral T cells was not determined. Low levels of normalized T-cell clonal expansion were also seen in some patients who did not respond. After ivuxolimab, expanded clones were on average more numerous among CD8+ T cells than among CD4+ T cells. At doses of 0.1 to 3.0 mg/kg, clonal expansion of both CD4+ and CD8+ blood T cells was observed from baseline to week 6. Partial responders in the 0.1-3.0 mg/kg groups had among the lowest normalized peripheral clonal expansion, especially among CD8+ T cells.

Patients with a history of autoimmune disease or receiving systemic immunosuppression were excluded from the trial. Peripheral blood for TCR sequencing was collected from all dose cohorts at baseline, on cycle 4 day 1, and on cycle 7 day 1. Samples came from an open-label, multicenter, first-in-human phase I dose-escalation trial of ivuxolimab. Adults with locally advanced or metastatic head and neck squamous cell, hepatocellular, melanoma or renal cell carcinoma were enrolled in the trial. Before TCR sequencing, CD4+ and CD8+ T cells were separately sorted from peripheral blood. Sequenced here: CD4+ or CD8+ T cells sorted from blood, sampled in a trial of the OX40 agonist ivuxolimab. The chain uses TRBV18 and TRBJ2-1, with the D segment identity uncertain. The TCR was taken from an adult with an advanced solid tumor such as melanoma, head and neck, liver or kidney cancer. CDR3 protein: CASSPLGQNNEQFF. The DNA sequence reads TGTGCCAGCTCACCACTAGGCCAGAACAATGAGCAGTTCTTC.